This T cell receptor beta chain was identified during a study of technical replicates of blood from a handful of donors. The method was immunoSEQ multiplex PCR; TCRdb's version includes in-frame clones alone and lacks a portion of them. The table shows 90,000 to 100,000 clones, with roughly 95% occurring only once. The germline V gene has CDR1 LNHDA and CDR2 SQIVND (reference sequence). V dropped 3 bases and J dropped 5; count of bases not matched to a gene: 7. The length of the CDR3 is 16 residues. The TCR was taken from a human donor in good health. The chain carries TRBV19 and TRBJ2-1; 10 nucleotides align to TRBD2. The specimen was T cells isolated from PBMCs. Written as DNA, the CDR3 is TGTGCCAGTAGTATTTCTAGCGGGAGAAACCACAATGAGCAGTTCTTC. Amino acids: CASSISSGRNHNEQFF.